This T cell receptor beta chain came from a study of vaccination and CD4 T cells after COVID-19. Study overall: Four females and six males made up the convalescents, with two Hispanic. Every participant was given two doses of BNT162b2 or mRNA-1273 vaccine. Blood was drawn a median 72 days post second dose, range 14 to 241.

TCRdb reprocessed the PCR reads via MiXCR and lists one record per CDR3 protein. Among approximately 29,000 distinct CDR3 sequences listed, 50% were seen once. Notes on the study in general: The appearance of a median approximately 85% of reactive clones in convalescent patients occurred only post-vaccination.

To note about this clonotype: Its antigen is not known.

V lost 0 bases to trimming and J lost 0 bases, with 6 bases between them. From germline, CDR1 is MNHEY and CDR2 SVGEGT. The CDR3 loop spans 15 amino acids. Time point: late sampling 161 to 241 days after vaccination in a few convalescent patients. The TCR sequence derives from a human donor who had recovered from COVID-19. The genes are TRBV6-2 or TRBV6-3 and TRBJ1-5, with D hard to call. The sequences come from CD4+ T cells from blood, collected about 7 months after SARS-CoV-2 vaccination. The CDR3: CASSYSEYSNQPQHF. The CDR3 DNA is TGTGCCAGCAGTTACTCGGAATATAGCAATCAGCCCCAGCATTTT.